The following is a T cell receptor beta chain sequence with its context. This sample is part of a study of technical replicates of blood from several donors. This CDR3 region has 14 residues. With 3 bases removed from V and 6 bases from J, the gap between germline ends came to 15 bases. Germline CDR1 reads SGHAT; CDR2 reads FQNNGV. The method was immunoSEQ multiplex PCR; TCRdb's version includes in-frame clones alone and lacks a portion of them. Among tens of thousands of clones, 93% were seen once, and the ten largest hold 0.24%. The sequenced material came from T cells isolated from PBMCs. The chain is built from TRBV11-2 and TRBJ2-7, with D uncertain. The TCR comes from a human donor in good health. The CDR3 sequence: CASSLYHNPSEQYF. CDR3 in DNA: TGTGCCAGCAGCTTGTACCACAACCCAAGCGAGCAGTACTTC. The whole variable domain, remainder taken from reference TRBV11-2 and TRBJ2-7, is EAGVAQSPRYKIIEKRQSVAFWCNPISGHATLYWYQQILGQGPKLLIQFQNNGVVDDSQLPKDRFSAERLKGVDSTLKIQPAKLEDSAVYLCASSLYHNPSEQYFGPGTRLTVT.